Presented here are 15 T cell receptor beta chains from one specimen sequenced in a study of shared clonotypes between healthy human individuals. Data came from immunoSEQ multiplex PCR; TCRdb stores just in-frame clones and leaves some out. The table lists about 330,000 clones, about nine tenths of them singletons. Source material: memory CD8+ T cells sorted from blood. Subset reported: CD45RO+ cells pooled with CCR7-negative TemRA cells. The receptors here all came from a man aged 18 to 29 in good health.

The rearrangement joins TRBV6-1 to TRBJ1-4, with D possibly matching TRBD1 (5 bases). V shed 6 bases and J shed 0 bases, with 11 bases lying between them. CDR1 MNHNS and CDR2 SASEGT come from the germline V gene. The CDR3 has 15 amino acids. The CDR3 region is CASSGAAATNEKLFF. The CDR3 coding sequence is TGTGCCAGCAGCGGGGCAGCTGCAACTAATGAAAAACTGTTTTTT.

The chain uses TRBV4-1 and TRBJ2-6; D call uncertain. V lost 3 bases and J lost 0, with 15 bases in between. CDR3 size: 18 residues. Germline CDR1 MGHRA, CDR2 YSYEKL. The CDR3: CASSQNRVHGSGANVLTF. As DNA, the CDR3 is TGCGCCAGCAGCCAGAACCGGGTCCACGGCTCTGGGGCCAACGTCCTGACTTTC.

The chain combines TRBV30 with TRBJ1-5, with D uncertain. CDR3 length equals 13 residues. Looked up from germline, CDR1 is GTSNPN and CDR2 is SVGIG (reference sequence). With 2 bases removed from V and 5 bases from J, the gap between germline ends came to 10 bases. DNA of the CDR3: TGTGCCTGGAGTCCCCTCGGGGATCAGCCCCAGCATTTT. Amino acid sequence: CAWSPLGDQPQHF. Combining the CDR3 with reference TRBV30 and TRBJ1-5 gives the whole variable domain SQTIHQWPATLVQPVGSPLSLECTVEGTSNPNLYWYRQAAGRGLQLLFYSVGIGQISSEVPQNLSASRPQDRQFILSSKKLLLSDSGFYLCAWSPLGDQPQHFGDGTRLSIL.

This chain links TRBV18 with TRBJ2-7, with D perhaps assigned TRBD1 or TRBD2 (7 bases each). Between the trimmed V and J ends, which lost 4 bases and 5 bases, there was a span of 18 bases. Germline V lookup: CDR1 KGHSH, CDR2 LQKENI. The CDR3 runs 15 residues. In DNA form, the CDR3 reads TGTGCCAGCTCACAACCGCGACAGGGAGGGAACGAGCAGTACTTC. Translation: CASSQPRQGGNEQYF.

This chain joins TRBV25-1 and TRBJ1-2; D might be TRBD1 (6 bases). With 1 base removed from V and 2 bases from J, the gap between germline ends came to 8 bases. Germline CDR1 is MGHDK and CDR2 is SYGVNS. The CDR3 is 14 amino acids. Here the CDR3 DNA reads TGTGCCAGCAGTGAATGGACAGAGAACTATGGCTACACCTTC. Its translation: CASSEWTENYGYTF.

The chain has TRBV6-1 and TRBJ1-1; D gene ambiguous. Deletions cut 0 bases from V and 6 bases from J, with 11 bases between. The V gene's germline CDR1 is MNHNS and CDR2 SASEGT. CDR3 length: 14 amino acids. CDR3 sequence (DNA): TGTGCCAGCAGTGAAGCAGGGAGCGATCCTGAAGCTTTCTTT. Its translation is CASSEAGSDPEAFF.

This chain uses TRBV7-8 with TRBJ1-1, with D uncertain. The CDR3 covers 14 residues. Trimming stripped 3 bases from V and 1 base from J, with 9 bases between. Germline assignment: CDR1 SGHVS and CDR2 FQNEAQ. The CDR3 reads CASSFSPPNTEAFF. The CDR3, as DNA: TGTGCCAGCAGCTTTAGCCCACCGAACACTGAAGCTTTCTTT.

The rearrangement joins TRBV5-1 to TRBJ2-1; 7 nucleotides align to TRBD1. The CDR3 consists of 13 residues. CDR1 is SGHRS and CDR2 is YFSETQ in the germline V gene. V was clipped by 8 bases and J by 9 bases; unmatched bases: 11. CDR3: CASRDSGKGEQFF. CDR3 nucleotides: TGCGCCAGTCGGGACAGCGGTAAAGGTGAGCAGTTCTTC.

The chain is built from TRBV28 and TRBJ2-1; tentative D call: TRBD1 (6 bases). V was clipped by 5 bases and J by 8 bases, with 13 bases between them. This CDR3 is built from 13 residues. Germline V CDR1 and CDR2: MDHEN, SYDVKM. The CDR3 DNA is TGTGCCAGCAGTATCCTACAGGGTCATGAGCAGTTCTTC. It translates to CASSILQGHEQFF. Filled out from reference TRBV28 and TRBJ2-1, the complete variable domain reads DVKVTQSSRYLVKRTGEKVFLECVQDMDHENMFWYRQDPGLGLRLIYFSYDVKMKEKGDIPEGYSVSREKKERFSLILESASTNQTSMYLCASSILQGHEQFFGPGTRLTVL.

The chain recombines TRBV7-2 with TRBJ2-1; TRBD2 aligns across 8 bases. After removal of 3 bases from V and 3 bases from J, the junction contained 13 bases not matched to a gene. Per germline, CDR1 SGHTA and CDR2 FQGNSA. The CDR3 has 18 residues. DNA for the CDR3: TGTGCCAGCAGCTTTCCTTTAAGCGGGAGTATCTTCTACAATGAGCAGTTCTTC. This codes for CASSFPLSGSIFYNEQFF.

This clone was recorded a few times. The chain carries TRBV10-2 and TRBJ2-5, with 9 positions matching TRBD2. The V and J ends lost 8 bases and 2 bases, in that order; junction bases with no gene match: 3. The CDR3 runs to 13 residues. The germline V gene has CDR1 WSHSY and CDR2 SAAADI. CDR3 nucleotides: TGCGCCAGCGGCGGACTAGCGCAAGAGACCCAGTACTTC. Amino acids: CASGGLAQETQYF.

The chain uses TRBV29-1 and TRBJ1-1; the D is unclear. V was cut by 3 bases and J by 11 bases, with 13 bases left in between. Germline lookup yields CDR1 SQVTM and CDR2 ANQGSEA. The CDR3 is made up of 11 amino acids. This CDR3 reads CSVEVASGAFF. The DNA of the CDR3 is TGCAGCGTTGAGGTGGCTTCCGGGGCTTTCTTT.

This chain links TRBV7-6 with TRBJ2-5, with 10 bases matching TRBD1. This CDR3 has 16 residues. The germline CDR1 and CDR2 sequences are SGHVS and FNYEAQ. J was trimmed by 5 bases and V by 1 base; bases with no gene match: 7. As DNA, the CDR3 is TGTGCCAGCAGCTTAGGGGCCGGGACAGGGGTTGAGACCCAGTACTTC. This encodes CASSLGAGTGVETQYF.

This clone was detected only once. The chain has TRBV13 and TRBJ1-1; D gene uncertain. Germline values: CDR1 PRHDT, CDR2 FYEKMQ (reference sequence). This CDR3 region has 16 residues. Trimming took 1 base from V and 0 from J, leaving 12 bases between them. This chain's CDR3 is CASSLEGTVMNTEAFF. The CDR3 coding sequence is TGTGCCAGCAGCTTAGAGGGTACGGTTATGAACACTGAAGCTTTCTTT.

This rearrangement joins TRBV5-1 to TRBJ1-6; 8 nucleotides line up with TRBD1. There are 15 residues in the CDR3. From germline, CDR1 is SGHRS and CDR2 YFSETQ. Losses at the gene ends were 2 bases for V and 6 bases for J; bases not matched to a gene: 4. CDR3: CASSFDRGGNSPLHF. The CDR3 DNA sequence: TGCGCCAGCAGCTTCGACAGGGGAGGTAATTCACCCCTCCACTTT.